What follows describes a single T cell receptor beta chain. This entry is derived from a study of blood T cell repertoires in COVID-19. Overall study context: Italy, Spain and the United States were the sources of the convalescent and acute COVID-19 samples. T cells, B-cell-depleted T cells, or PBMCs provided the cDNA or gDNA that served as material.

Original methodology: Reference gene primer amplification gave estimated nucleated cell counts. Libraries were prepared by immunoSEQ multiplex PCR; TCRdb keeps only in-frame clonotypes and omits some of them. From that table come the V and J calls and clone size; the DNA was used to work out D and trimming. In the table there are 150,000 to 200,000 clones, approximately 90% of which are singletons. Sequenced material: peripheral blood. The TCR originated in a man in his 70s with active or convalescent COVID-19.

The CDR3 is CASRTGNEQFF. CDR3 coding DNA: TGCGCCAGCAGGACAGGGAATGAGCAGTTCTTC. This sequence joins TRBV10-2 and TRBJ2-1; 7 nucleotides match TRBD1. V was clipped by 6 bases and J by 7 bases; unmatched bases: 0. The germline V gene has CDR1 WSHSY and CDR2 SAAADI. This CDR3 contains 11 residues.